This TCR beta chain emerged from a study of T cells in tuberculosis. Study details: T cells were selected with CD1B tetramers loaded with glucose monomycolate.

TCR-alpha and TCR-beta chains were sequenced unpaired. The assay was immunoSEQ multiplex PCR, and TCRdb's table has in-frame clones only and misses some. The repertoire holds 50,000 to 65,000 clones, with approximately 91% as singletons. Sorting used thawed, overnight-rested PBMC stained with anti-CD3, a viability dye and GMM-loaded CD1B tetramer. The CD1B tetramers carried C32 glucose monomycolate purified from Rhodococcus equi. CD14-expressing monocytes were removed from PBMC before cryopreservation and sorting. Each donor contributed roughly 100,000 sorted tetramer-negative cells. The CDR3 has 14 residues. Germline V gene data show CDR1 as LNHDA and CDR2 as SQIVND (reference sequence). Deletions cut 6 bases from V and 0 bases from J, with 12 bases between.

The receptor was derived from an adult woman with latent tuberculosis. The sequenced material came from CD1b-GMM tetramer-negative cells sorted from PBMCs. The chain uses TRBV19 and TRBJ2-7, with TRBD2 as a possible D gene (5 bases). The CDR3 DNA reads TGTGCCAGTAGCCAAGCGGTGAGCTCCTACGAGCAGTACTTC. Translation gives CASSQAVSSYEQYF. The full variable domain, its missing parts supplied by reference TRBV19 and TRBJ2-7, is DGGITQSPKYLFRKEGQNVTLSCEQNLNHDAMYWYRQDPGQGLRLIYYSQIVNDFQKGDIAEGYSVSREKKESFPLTVTSAQKNPTAFYLCASSQAVSSYEQYFGPGTRLTVT.